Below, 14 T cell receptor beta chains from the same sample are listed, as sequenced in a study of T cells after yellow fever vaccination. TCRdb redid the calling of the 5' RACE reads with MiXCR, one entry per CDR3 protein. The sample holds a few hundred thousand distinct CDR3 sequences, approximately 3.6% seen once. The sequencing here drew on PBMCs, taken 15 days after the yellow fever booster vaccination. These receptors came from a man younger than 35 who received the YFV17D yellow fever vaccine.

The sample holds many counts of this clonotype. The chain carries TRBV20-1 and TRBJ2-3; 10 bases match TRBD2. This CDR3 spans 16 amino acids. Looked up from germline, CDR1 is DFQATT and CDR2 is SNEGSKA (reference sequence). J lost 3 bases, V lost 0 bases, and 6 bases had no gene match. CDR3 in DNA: TGCAGTGCTAGAGATCTGCCTAGCGGGAGAACAGATACGCAGTATTTT. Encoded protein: CSARDLPSGRTDTQYF.

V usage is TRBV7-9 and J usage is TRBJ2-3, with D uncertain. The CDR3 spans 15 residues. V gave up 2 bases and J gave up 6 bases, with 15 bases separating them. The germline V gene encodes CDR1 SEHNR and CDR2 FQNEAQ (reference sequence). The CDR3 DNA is TGTGCCAGCAGCTTAAGGGCAGGCACACAGGATACGCAGTATTTT. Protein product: CASSLRAGTQDTQYF.

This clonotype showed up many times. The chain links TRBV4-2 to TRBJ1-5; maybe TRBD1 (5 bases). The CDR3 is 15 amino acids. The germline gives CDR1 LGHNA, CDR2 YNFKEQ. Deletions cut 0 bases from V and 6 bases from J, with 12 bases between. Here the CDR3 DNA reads TGTGCCAGCAGCCAAGATGGGGGGTCGGGTCAGCCCCAGCATTTT. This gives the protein CASSQDGGSGQPQHF.

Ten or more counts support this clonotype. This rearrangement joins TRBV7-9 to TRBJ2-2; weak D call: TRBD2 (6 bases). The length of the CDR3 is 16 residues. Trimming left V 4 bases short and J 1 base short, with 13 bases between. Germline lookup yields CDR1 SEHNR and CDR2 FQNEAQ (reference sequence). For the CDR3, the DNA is TGTGCCAGCAGCTCTCTTACGGGGGTGAACACCGGGGAGCTGTTTTTT. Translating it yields CASSSLTGVNTGELFF.

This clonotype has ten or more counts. DNA of the CDR3: TGTGCCAGCAGGGAGGACAGATGGTCCTACAATGAGCAGTTCTTC. This codes for CASREDRWSYNEQFF. The V call is TRBV7-2, the J call TRBJ2-1; D perhaps matches TRBD1 (6 bases). Germline CDR1 reads SGHTA; CDR2 reads FQGNSA. The CDR3 has 15 residues. Trimming stripped 6 bases from V and 1 base from J, with 13 bases between.

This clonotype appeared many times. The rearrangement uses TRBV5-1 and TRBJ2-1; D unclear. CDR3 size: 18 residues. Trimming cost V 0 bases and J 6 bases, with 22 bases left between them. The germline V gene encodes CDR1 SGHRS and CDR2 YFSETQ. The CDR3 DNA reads TGCGCCAGCAGCTTGGCCGAGACCCCCGGAAGAGCCCTCAATGAGCAGTTCTTC. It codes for CASSLAETPGRALNEQFF. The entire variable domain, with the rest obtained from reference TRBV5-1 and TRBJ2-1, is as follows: KAGVTQTPRYLIKTRGQQVTLSCSPISGHRSVSWYQQTPGQGLQFLFEYFSETQRNKGNFPGRFSGRQFSNSRSEMNVSTLELGDSALYLCASSLAETPGRALNEQFFGPGTRLTVL.

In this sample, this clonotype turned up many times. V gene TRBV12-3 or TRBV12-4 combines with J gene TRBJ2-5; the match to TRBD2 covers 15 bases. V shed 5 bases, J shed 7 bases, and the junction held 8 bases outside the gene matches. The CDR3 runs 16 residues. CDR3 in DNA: TGTGCCAGCAGTCCGCGGACTAGCGGGGGGGCGTGGACCCAGTACTTC. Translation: CASSPRTSGGAWTQYF.

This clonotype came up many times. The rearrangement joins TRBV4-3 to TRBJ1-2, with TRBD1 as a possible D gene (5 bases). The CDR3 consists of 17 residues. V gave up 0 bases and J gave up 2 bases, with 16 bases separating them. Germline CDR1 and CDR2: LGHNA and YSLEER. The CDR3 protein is CASSQEAPGTGNYGYTF. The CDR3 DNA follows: TGCGCCAGCAGCCAAGAAGCTCCCGGGACGGGGAACTATGGCTACACCTTC.

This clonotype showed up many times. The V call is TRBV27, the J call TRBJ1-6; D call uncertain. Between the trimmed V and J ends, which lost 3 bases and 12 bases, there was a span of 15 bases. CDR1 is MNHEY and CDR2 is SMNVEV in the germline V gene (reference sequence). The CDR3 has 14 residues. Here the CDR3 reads CASSFEQTGLPLHF. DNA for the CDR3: TGTGCCAGCAGTTTCGAACAGACCGGACTACCCCTCCACTTT.

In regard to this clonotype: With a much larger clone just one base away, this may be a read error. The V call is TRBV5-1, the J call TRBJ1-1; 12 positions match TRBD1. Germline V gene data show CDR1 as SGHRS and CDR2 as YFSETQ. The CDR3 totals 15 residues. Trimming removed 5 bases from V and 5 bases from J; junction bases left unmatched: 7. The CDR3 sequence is CASRRGQGARTEAFF. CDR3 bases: TGCGCCAGCAGGCGGGGACAGGGGGCAAGGACTGAAGCTTTCTTT.

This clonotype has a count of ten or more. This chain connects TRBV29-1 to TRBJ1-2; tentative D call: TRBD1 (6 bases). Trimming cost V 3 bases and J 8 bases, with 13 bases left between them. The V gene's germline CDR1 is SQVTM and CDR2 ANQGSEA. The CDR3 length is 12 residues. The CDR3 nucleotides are TGCAGCGTTGAGGGGAGGGGGGGCGGCTACACCTTC. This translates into CSVEGRGGGYTF.

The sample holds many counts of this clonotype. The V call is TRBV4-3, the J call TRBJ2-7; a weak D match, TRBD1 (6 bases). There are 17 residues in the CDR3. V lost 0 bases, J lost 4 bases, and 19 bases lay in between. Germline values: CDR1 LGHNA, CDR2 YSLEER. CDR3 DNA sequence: TGCGCCAGCAGCCAAGATTACCCCGCGGGCAGGGGATACGAGCAGTACGTC. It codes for CASSQDYPAGRGYEQYV.

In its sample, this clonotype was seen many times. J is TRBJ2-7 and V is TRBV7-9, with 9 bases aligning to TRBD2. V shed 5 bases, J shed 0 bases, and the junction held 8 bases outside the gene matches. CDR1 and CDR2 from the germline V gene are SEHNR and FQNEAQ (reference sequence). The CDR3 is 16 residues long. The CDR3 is CASSPPSGGLSYEQYV. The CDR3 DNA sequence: TGTGCCAGCAGCCCTCCGAGCGGGGGGCTCTCCTACGAGCAGTACGTC.

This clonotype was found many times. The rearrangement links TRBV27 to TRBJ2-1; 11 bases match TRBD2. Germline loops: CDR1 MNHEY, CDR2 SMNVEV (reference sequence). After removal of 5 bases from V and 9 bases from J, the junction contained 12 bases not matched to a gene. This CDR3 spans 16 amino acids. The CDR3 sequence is CASSRGSGGARGEQFF. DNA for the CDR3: TGTGCCAGCAGTCGGGGTAGCGGGGGGGCCAGGGGTGAGCAGTTCTTC.